This T cell receptor (beta chain) was identified during a study of radiotherapy plus CTLA-4 blockade in lung cancer. The CDR3 runs 14 residues. Germline values: CDR1 SGHDT, CDR2 YYEEEE. Germline trimming cut 3 bases from V and 6 bases from J; bases unmatched to any gene: 4. TCRdb's table, derived via immunoSEQ multiplex PCR, lists solely in-frame clones and lacks some. The repertoire includes just under 60,000 clones, around four fifths of them detected once, and almost 4% sits in the top ten. The sample here was peripheral blood, taken from a patient treated with radiotherapy plus ipilimumab. This TCR was sampled from a human donor with non-small cell lung cancer who had a partial response to radiotherapy plus ipilimumab. The rearrangement links TRBV5-6 to TRBJ2-1; 9 nucleotides align to TRBD1. CDR3 sequence: CASSWGQGSNEQFF. The CDR3 DNA reads TGTGCCAGCAGCTGGGGACAGGGTTCCAATGAGCAGTTCTTC.